Shown below are 10 T cell receptor beta chains from a single sample sequenced in a study of OX40 agonist ivuxolimab in advanced cancers. The data were produced by immunoSEQ multiplex PCR, yet TCRdb's version contains in-frame clones alone and is incomplete. The table includes about 62,000 clones, 81% detected once. Source: CD4+ or CD8+ T cells sorted from blood, taken in a trial of the OX40 agonist ivuxolimab. These TCRs come from an adult with an advanced solid tumor such as melanoma, head and neck, liver or kidney cancer.

The chain links TRBV5-4 to TRBJ1-4; 8 bases are shared with TRBD1. Looked up from germline, CDR1 is SGHNT and CDR2 is YYREEE (reference sequence). The CDR3 is made up of 13 amino acids. V gave up 4 bases and J gave up 6 bases; unmatched junction bases: 2. Here the CDR3 reads CASSGQGDEKLFF. As DNA, the CDR3 is TGTGCCAGCAGCGGACAGGGAGATGAAAAACTGTTTTTT.

The chain combines TRBV6-1 with TRBJ1-4; tentative D call: TRBD1 (5 bases). Germline CDR1 reads MNHNS; CDR2 reads SASEGT. The CDR3 sequence is 15 residues long. Trimming removed 6 bases from V and 4 bases from J, with 15 bases in between. The CDR3 sequence: CASSDMGQDNEKLFF. For the CDR3, the DNA is TGTGCCAGCAGCGATATGGGGCAGGATAATGAAAAACTGTTTTTT.

V and J are TRBV5-1 and TRBJ2-3, with TRBD1 identical over 12 bases. This CDR3 comprises 15 residues. Trimming removed 4 bases from V and 4 bases from J; junction bases left unmatched: 4. CDR1 and CDR2 (germline): SGHRS, YFSETQ. The CDR3 bases are TGCGCCAGCAGCCCTGGGACAGGGGGCGCAGATACGCAGTATTTT. This gives the protein CASSPGTGGADTQYF. Full variable domain (remainder filled in from reference TRBV5-1 and TRBJ2-3): KAGVTQTPRYLIKTRGQQVTLSCSPISGHRSVSWYQQTPGQGLQFLFEYFSETQRNKGNFPGRFSGRQFSNSRSEMNVSTLELGDSALYLCASSPGTGGADTQYFGPGTRLTVL.

The chain employs TRBV27 and TRBJ1-1; D ambiguous. The germline V and J ends were trimmed by 6 bases and 1 base, with 18 bases remaining between them. Per the germline V gene, CDR1 is MNHEY and CDR2 is SMNVEV (reference sequence). The CDR3 is made up of 16 amino acids. CDR3 amino acids: CASSRRGTTENTEAFF. In DNA, the CDR3 is TGTGCCAGCAGCCGACGAGGAACGACGGAGAACACTGAAGCTTTCTTT.

The V call is TRBV5-1, the J call TRBJ2-7; D is unresolved. There are 17 residues in the CDR3. CDR1 is SGHRS and CDR2 is YFSETQ in the germline V gene. V was shortened by 0 bases and J by 3 bases, with 19 bases between the two germline ends. The CDR3 here is CASSLGLASLQVYEQYF. The CDR3 nucleotides are TGCGCCAGCAGCTTGGGTCTTGCAAGTCTCCAGGTCTACGAGCAGTACTTC. Using reference TRBV5-1 and TRBJ2-7 for the parts outside the CDR3, the full variable domain is KAGVTQTPRYLIKTRGQQVTLSCSPISGHRSVSWYQQTPGQGLQFLFEYFSETQRNKGNFPGRFSGRQFSNSRSEMNVSTLELGDSALYLCASSLGLASLQVYEQYFGPGTRLTVT.

This chain links TRBV7-9 with TRBJ1-3; TRBD1 might be the D (6 bases). Trimming left V 5 bases short and J 3 bases short, with 14 bases between. This CDR3 is 15 amino acids long. The germline V gene has CDR1 SEHNR and CDR2 FQNEAQ (reference sequence). The DNA of the CDR3 is TGTGCCAGCAGCCTGTCGGGGGCGAGTGGAAACACCATATATTTT. It codes for CASSLSGASGNTIYF.

The chain is built from TRBV7-6 and TRBJ1-1; the D is unclear. The CDR3 contains 16 residues. V lost 5 bases to trimming and J lost 0 bases, with 16 bases between them. The V gene's germline CDR1 is SGHVS and CDR2 FNYEAQ. The CDR3 spells CASSRPGFLMNTEAFF. The CDR3 coding sequence is TGTGCCAGCAGCCGTCCCGGGTTTCTGATGAACACTGAAGCTTTCTTT. The entire variable domain, with the rest obtained from reference TRBV7-6 and TRBJ1-1, is as follows: GAGVSQSPRYKVTKRGQDVALRCDPISGHVSLYWYRQALGQGPEFLTYFNYEAQQDKSGLPNDRFSAERPEGSISTLTIQRTEQRDSAMYRCASSRPGFLMNTEAFFGQGTRLTVV.

The chain is built from TRBV6-1 and TRBJ1-5; D is unresolved. This CDR3 has 17 amino acids. Germline CDR1 reads MNHNS; CDR2 reads SASEGT. Between the trimmed V and J ends, which lost 1 base and 0 bases, there was a span of 13 bases. CDR3 nucleotide sequence: TGTGCCAGCAGTGAAGTCCCCGTCTGGTATAGCAATCAGCCCCAGCATTTT. Translated: CASSEVPVWYSNQPQHF.

The chain recombines TRBV9 with TRBJ2-1; TRBD1 agrees at 9 bases. The CDR3 covers 15 residues. The germline V gene has CDR1 SGDLS and CDR2 YYNGEE. Trimming cost V 4 bases and J 2 bases; bases outside gene matches: 4. CDR3 coding DNA: TGTGCCAGCAGCATCGGACAGGGGACCTACAATGAGCAGTTCTTC. Protein product: CASSIGQGTYNEQFF.

The chain employs TRBV11-3 and TRBJ2-1; D may be TRBD2 (5 bases). This CDR3 has 12 residues. Germline-derived CDR1 and CDR2 are SGHNT and YENEEA. The V and J ends lost 1 base and 9 bases respectively, with 7 bases between them. DNA of the CDR3: TGTGCCAGCAGCTTAGGCCGGGGTGAGCAGTTCTTC. Amino acid sequence: CASSLGRGEQFF.